In this sample, the clone carrying this T cell receptor (beta chain) turned up a few times. Germline V gene data show CDR1 as SGHTA and CDR2 as FQGTGA. The CDR3 is made up of 15 amino acids. V lost 1 base, J lost 2 bases, and 4 bases stayed unmatched. Unique molecular identifiers were incorporated into the prepared TCRbeta library. TCRdb used MiXCR to reprocess the PCR reads, holding one entry per CDR3 protein. The table includes about 610,000 distinct CDR3 sequences, about 10% detected once. This sample was included in a study of T-cell reconstitution after alpha-beta-depleted transplantation in children.

Specimen: PBMCs from the stem cell graft donor, collected from the stem cell graft. The rearrangement uses TRBV7-3 and TRBJ2-5; 7 positions agree with TRBD2. The clonotype originates from a human donor who donated a stem cell graft to a child with acute myeloid leukemia. CDR3 sequence (DNA): TGTGCCAGCAGCTTAATGGGGGGGAGACAAGAGACCCAGTACTTC. This codes for CASSLMGGRQETQYF. Complete variable domain (other parts from reference TRBV7-3 and TRBJ2-5): GAGVSQTPSNKVTEKGKYVELRCDPISGHTALYWYRQSLGQGPEFLIYFQGTGAADDSGLPNDRFFAVRPEGSVSTLKIQRTERGDSAVYLCASSLMGGRQETQYFGPGTRLLVL.